This T cell receptor (beta chain) is from a study of shared clonotypes between healthy human individuals. CDR1 and CDR2 from the germline V gene are MGHDK and SYGVNS. V dropped 6 bases and J dropped 2 bases, with 7 bases sitting between them. The CDR3 is 13 residues long. Sequencing was performed with immunoSEQ multiplex PCR; in TCRdb, only in-frame clones are kept and a portion is missing. The table includes approximately 2.5 million clones, around 94% detected once. The receptor's source is a young man in good health. Sample: naive CD4+ T cells sorted from blood. Subset denoted: CD45RA+ positively selected. V and J are TRBV25-1 and TRBJ2-2; D is uncertain. The CDR3 loop reads CASSNPNTGELFF. CDR3 coding DNA: TGTGCCAGCAGCAATCCCAACACCGGGGAGCTGTTTTTT.